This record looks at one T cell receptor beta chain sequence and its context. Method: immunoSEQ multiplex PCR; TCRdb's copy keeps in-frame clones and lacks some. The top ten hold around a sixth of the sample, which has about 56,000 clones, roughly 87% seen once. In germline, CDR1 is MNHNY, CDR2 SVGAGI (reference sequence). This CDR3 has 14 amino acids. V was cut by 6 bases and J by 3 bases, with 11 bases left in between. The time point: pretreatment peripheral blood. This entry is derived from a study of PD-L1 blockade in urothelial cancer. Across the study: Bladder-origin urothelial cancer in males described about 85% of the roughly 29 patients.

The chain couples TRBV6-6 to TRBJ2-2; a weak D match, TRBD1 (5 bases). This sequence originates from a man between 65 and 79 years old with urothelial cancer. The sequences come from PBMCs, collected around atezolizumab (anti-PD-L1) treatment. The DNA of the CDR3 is TGTGCCAGCAGCCAGCGCAGGGACACCGGGGAGCTGTTTTTT. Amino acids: CASSQRRDTGELFF.